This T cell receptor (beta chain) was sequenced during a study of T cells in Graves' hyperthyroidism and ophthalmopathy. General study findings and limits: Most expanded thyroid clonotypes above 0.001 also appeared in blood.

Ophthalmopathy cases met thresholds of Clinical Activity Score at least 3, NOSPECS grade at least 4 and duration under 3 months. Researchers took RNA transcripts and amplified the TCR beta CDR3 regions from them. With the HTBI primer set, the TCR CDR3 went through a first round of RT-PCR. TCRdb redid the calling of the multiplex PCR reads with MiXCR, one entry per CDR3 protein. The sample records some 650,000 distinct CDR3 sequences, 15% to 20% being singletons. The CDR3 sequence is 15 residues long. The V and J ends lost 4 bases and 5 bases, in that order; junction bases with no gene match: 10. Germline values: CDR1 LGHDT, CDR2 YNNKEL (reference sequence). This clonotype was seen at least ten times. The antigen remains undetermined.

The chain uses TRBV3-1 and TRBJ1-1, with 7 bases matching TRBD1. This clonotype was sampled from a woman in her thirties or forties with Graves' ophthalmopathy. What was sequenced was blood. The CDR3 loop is CASSRRAAGGTEAFF. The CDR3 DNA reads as TGTGCCAGCAGCCGCCGAGCGGCAGGGGGGACTGAAGCTTTCTTT. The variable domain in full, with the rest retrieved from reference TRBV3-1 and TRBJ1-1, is DTAVSQTPKYLVTQMGNDKSIKCEQNLGHDTMYWYKQDSKKFLKIMFSYNNKELIINETVPNRFSPKSPDKAHLNLHINSLELGDSAVYFCASSRRAAGGTEAFFGQGTRLTVV.